This TCR beta chain came from a study of tumor-infiltrating lymphocytes in oesophageal squamous cell carcinoma. Germline V gene data show CDR1 as SGHTA and CDR2 as FQGNSA. The CDR3 comprises 14 residues, both ends counted. Note on this clonotype: This CDR3 fails to terminate in the conserved phenylalanine or tryptophan, so it likely reflects a read error. Because the CDR3's place on the DNA is in doubt, the DNA is left out and the CDR3 is given as listed by TCRdb.

TCRdb ran MiXCR on the PCR reads and lists one entry per CDR3 protein. The table shows around 26,000 distinct CDR3 sequences, with 30% to 40% occurring only once. This chain connects TRBV7-2 to TRBJ2-1; TRBD1, the D gene given by the table, was not confirmed from the DNA. Source material: esophageal tumor tissue. This clonotype was sampled from a male donor with esophageal squamous cell carcinoma. The chain's CDR3 is CASSLLPGGYTFGS.